The 20 T cell receptor beta chains presented below share a single source sample, sequenced in a study of sequential checkpoint blockade in melanoma. Only in-frame clones appear in the TCRdb table, and some are missing; sequencing was by immunoSEQ multiplex PCR. This table holds tens of thousands of clones, 70% to 90% found once. Treatment meaning: randomized to nivolumab then ipilimumab (arm A) or the reverse (arm B). The sample was CD8+ T cells sorted from blood (inferred from file names), taken from a patient given nivolumab and ipilimumab in sequence. Receptor source: a human donor with melanoma.

The V and J genes are TRBV19 and TRBJ1-4; D unclear. V was trimmed by 6 bases and J by 6 bases, leaving 17 bases between them. The length of the CDR3 is 15 residues. Germline V CDR1 and CDR2: LNHDA, SQIVND (reference sequence). The DNA of the CDR3 is TGTGCCAGTAGCCCCTTGGGGTTCGGGGATGAAAAACTGTTTTTT. Amino acid sequence: CASSPLGFGDEKLFF.

The chain couples TRBV19 to TRBJ1-6; possible D gene TRBD1, 5 bases. The V and J ends lost 6 bases and 3 bases respectively, with 9 bases between them. This CDR3 comprises 14 residues. Germline CDR1 and CDR2: LNHDA and SQIVND (reference sequence). As DNA, the CDR3 is TGTGCCAGTAGCTATGACAGCTATAATTCACCCCTCCACTTT. It specifies CASSYDSYNSPLHF.

The gene calls are TRBV28 and TRBJ1-5; 8 bases fit TRBD1. The trim removed 7 bases at V and 4 bases at J, leaving 9 bases unmatched. From germline, CDR1 is MDHEN and CDR2 SYDVKM. The CDR3 extends over 15 amino acids. The CDR3 loop reads CASNTRGLGNQPQHF. Here the CDR3 DNA reads TGTGCCAGCAATACCAGGGGGCTTGGGAATCAGCCCCAGCATTTT.

The gene calls are TRBV30 and TRBJ1-4; tentatively, D is TRBD1 (5 bases). The CDR3 consists of 13 residues. With 8 bases removed from V and 6 bases from J, the gap between germline ends came to 16 bases. CDR1 and CDR2 (germline): GTSNPN, SVGIG (reference sequence). The CDR3 DNA sequence: TGTGCCGGATGGGGCGAAGGTGATGAAAAACTGTTTTTT. Translating it yields CAGWGEGDEKLFF. Drawing the rest from reference TRBV30 and TRBJ1-4, the complete variable domain is SQTIHQWPATLVQPVGSPLSLECTVEGTSNPNLYWYRQAAGRGLQLLFYSVGIGQISSEVPQNLSASRPQDRQFILSSKKLLLSDSGFYLCAGWGEGDEKLFFGSGTQLSVL.

The chain uses TRBV9 and TRBJ2-7, with TRBD1 identical over 7 bases. This CDR3 region has 14 residues. Germline V gene sequence: CDR1 SGDLS, CDR2 YYNGEE. V shed 3 bases, J shed 2 bases, and the junction held 5 bases outside the gene matches. The CDR3 reads CASSARQGTYEQYF. The CDR3 DNA sequence: TGTGCCAGCAGCGCCAGACAGGGAACCTACGAGCAGTACTTC.

This clone appeared a single time. CDR3 bases: TGTGCCGTCCAAGGGACAGGGGGCACTGAAGCTTTCTTT. Protein sequence: CAVQGTGGTEAFF. The V call is TRBV27, the J call TRBJ1-1, with TRBD1 matching 11 bases. The CDR3 spans 13 residues. The germline V gene has CDR1 MNHEY and CDR2 SMNVEV (reference sequence). Germline trimming cut 11 bases from V and 4 bases from J; bases unmatched to any gene: 6.

CDR3: CASSGTGYEKLFF. CDR3 bases: TGTGCCAGCAGTGGGACAGGGTATGAAAAACTGTTTTTT. The V and J genes are TRBV25-1 and TRBJ1-4; 8 bases fit TRBD1. The V segment lost 4 bases and the J segment 6 bases; nucleotides outside the gene matches: 1. The CDR3 runs to 13 residues. CDR1 MGHDK and CDR2 SYGVNS come from the germline V gene.

This chain connects TRBV9 to TRBJ1-3; maybe TRBD1 (5 bases). This CDR3 spans 18 amino acids. Trimming removed 3 bases from V and 4 bases from J, with 23 bases in between. Germline V gene sequence: CDR1 SGDLS, CDR2 YYNGEE. Here the CDR3 reads CASSAWGVPSLQGNTIYF. The CDR3 nucleotides read TGTGCCAGCAGCGCGTGGGGGGTCCCCTCTTTACAGGGAAACACCATATATTTT.

A single count supports this clone. The chain recombines TRBV5-6 with TRBJ1-1; D might be TRBD1 (5 bases). V lost 3 bases and J 0 bases, leaving 12 bases between the germline ends. Germline V gene sequence: CDR1 SGHDT, CDR2 YYEEEE. The length of the CDR3 is 15 residues. The CDR3 bases are TGTGCCAGCAGCTGGGGGGTGGGGATGAACACTGAAGCTTTCTTT. Translated, it gives CASSWGVGMNTEAFF.

This sequence joins TRBV11-1 and TRBJ1-6; TRBD1 is a possible D gene (5 bases). V was cut by 3 bases and J by 7 bases, with 10 bases left in between. Germline-derived CDR1 and CDR2 are SGHAT and FQDESV (reference sequence). The CDR3 contains 14 residues. The CDR3 DNA reads TGTGCCAGCAGCTTGGGGGGACGGAATTCACCCCTCCACTTT. Protein sequence: CASSLGGRNSPLHF.

The rearrangement links TRBV7-3 to TRBJ2-1; possible D gene TRBD2, 6 bases. The CDR3 has 16 residues. Trimming removed 0 bases at V and 0 bases at J, with 9 bases between. The germline CDR1 and CDR2 sequences are SGHTA and FQGTGA. DNA for the CDR3: TGTGCCAGCAGCTTAACTAGCGGTAACTCCTACAATGAGCAGTTCTTC. It specifies CASSLTSGNSYNEQFF.

The chain links TRBV6-6 to TRBJ2-1; 8 bases are shared with TRBD2. This CDR3 is built from 16 residues. Germline V gene sequence: CDR1 MNHNY, CDR2 SVGAGI (reference sequence). V trimming: 2 bases; J trimming: 7 bases; junction bases outside the gene matches: 10. The DNA for the CDR3 is TGTGCCAGCAGTTACGCGGGGGGACTACCTGGGAATGAGCAGTTCTTC. Protein sequence: CASSYAGGLPGNEQFF.

The chain joins TRBV16 to TRBJ1-5; 8 nucleotides agree with TRBD1. This CDR3 has 15 residues. Trimming cost V 0 bases and J 5 bases; bases outside gene matches: 3. Germline V gene data show CDR1 as KGHSY and CDR2 as FQNENV. The CDR3 nucleotides are TGTGCCAGCAGCCAATCGGGGACAGGTCATCAGCCCCAGCATTTT. The encoded protein is CASSQSGTGHQPQHF.

The chain uses TRBV4-1 and TRBJ1-5; 9 bases align to TRBD1. The CDR3 loop spans 15 amino acids. Germline V gene lookup returns CDR1 MGHRA and CDR2 YSYEKL. The V segment lost 4 bases and the J segment 8 bases; nucleotides outside the gene matches: 9. CDR3 amino acids: CASSPTTGGEEPQHF. The CDR3 bases are TGCGCCAGCAGCCCAACTACAGGGGGCGAGGAGCCCCAGCATTTT.

The rearrangement uses TRBV28 and TRBJ1-1; D call uncertain. Germline V gene data show CDR1 as MDHEN and CDR2 as SYDVKM. This CDR3 has 13 residues. The V and J ends lost 7 bases and 1 base respectively, with 10 bases between them. This chain's CDR3 is CASKLTENTEAFF. The CDR3 DNA reads TGTGCCAGCAAATTAACTGAGAACACTGAAGCTTTCTTT.

The chain is built from TRBV27 and TRBJ2-1, with D possibly TRBD2 on 6 matching bases. Germline CDR1 reads MNHEY; CDR2 reads SMNVEV (reference sequence). V was pared by 2 bases and J by 1 base, with 9 bases between. This CDR3 region has 15 residues. CDR3 amino acids: CASSLGGRSYNEQFF. CDR3 sequence (DNA): TGTGCCAGCAGTTTAGGAGGGAGGTCCTACAATGAGCAGTTCTTC.

The V call is TRBV6-6, the J call TRBJ2-5; 8 nucleotides match TRBD2. V lost 4 bases, J lost 1 base, and 8 bases stayed unmatched. CDR3 length equals 16 residues. Germline V gives CDR1 MNHNY, CDR2 SVGAGI (reference sequence). The CDR3 loop is CASSSPFSGIQETQYF. In nucleotides, the CDR3 is TGTGCCAGCAGTTCCCCGTTTAGCGGGATCCAAGAGACCCAGTACTTC.

The chain is built from TRBV15 and TRBJ2-1; TRBD2 matches at 7 bases. CDR1 and CDR2 (germline): LNHNV, YYDKDF (reference sequence). After removal of 6 bases from V and 3 bases from J, the junction contained 5 bases not matched to a gene. The CDR3 has 14 amino acids. The CDR3 protein is CATRGPSGYNEQFF. CDR3 DNA sequence: TGTGCCACCAGAGGGCCTAGCGGCTACAATGAGCAGTTCTTC.

The chain couples TRBV4-3 to TRBJ1-1, with D maybe TRBD1 (5 bases). V was shortened by 1 base and J by 1 base, with 10 bases between the two germline ends. Germline loops: CDR1 LGHNA, CDR2 YSLEER. The CDR3 covers 15 residues. The chain's CDR3 is CASSQGGRANTEAFF. The DNA for the CDR3 is TGCGCCAGCAGCCAAGGCGGCAGGGCGAACACTGAAGCTTTCTTT.

The gene calls are TRBV7-3 and TRBJ2-1; D unresolved. Germline loops: CDR1 SGHTA, CDR2 FQGTGA. The CDR3 sequence is 13 residues long. Trimming shortened V by 2 bases and J by 6 bases, and 8 bases separated the two germline ends. In DNA form, the CDR3 reads TGTGCCAGCAGCTTATATGCAGGCAATGAGCAGTTCTTC. It translates to CASSLYAGNEQFF.